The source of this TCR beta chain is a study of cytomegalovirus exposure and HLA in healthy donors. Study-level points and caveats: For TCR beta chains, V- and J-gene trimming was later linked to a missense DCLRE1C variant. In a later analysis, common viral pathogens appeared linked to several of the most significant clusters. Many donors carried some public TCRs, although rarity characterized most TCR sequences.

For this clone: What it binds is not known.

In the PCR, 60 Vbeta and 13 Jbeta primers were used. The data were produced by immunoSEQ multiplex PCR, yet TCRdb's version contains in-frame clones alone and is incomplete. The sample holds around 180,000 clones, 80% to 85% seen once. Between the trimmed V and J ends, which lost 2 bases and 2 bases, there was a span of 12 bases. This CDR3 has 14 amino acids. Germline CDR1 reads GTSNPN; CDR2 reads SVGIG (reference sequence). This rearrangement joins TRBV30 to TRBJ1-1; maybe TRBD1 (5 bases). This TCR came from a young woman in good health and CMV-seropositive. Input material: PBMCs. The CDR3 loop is CAWSTGRANTEAFF. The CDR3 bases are TGTGCCTGGAGTACAGGACGGGCTAACACTGAAGCTTTCTTT.